This TCR beta chain was identified in a study of regulatory T cells in long-lasting Graves disease. From germline, CDR1 is DFQATT and CDR2 SNEGSKA (reference sequence). CDR3 length equals 14 residues. Trimming shortened V by 3 bases and J by 3 bases, and 12 bases separated the two germline ends. TCR beta libraries were built with iRepertoire HTBI primers and Arm-PCR of CDR3 regions. TCRdb reprocessed the multiplex PCR reads via MiXCR and lists one record per CDR3 protein. The sample includes approximately 400,000 distinct CDR3 sequences, roughly a quarter of them seen just once. Time point defined: persistent/refractory GD, antithyroid drugs over 5 years with positive TRAb. Following extraction of RNA from PBMCs, that RNA was used to make the TCR library. A few counts support this clonotype.

The V and J genes are TRBV20-1 and TRBJ2-1; D gene ambiguous. The source of this sequence is a female donor with Graves disease. Here the sequenced sample was peripheral blood mononuclear cells (PBMCs), taken when the disease was refractory, from a patient treated with antithyroid drugs. CDR3 in amino acids: CSASALEGYNEQFF. DNA of the CDR3: TGCAGTGCTAGTGCCCTTGAAGGCTACAATGAGCAGTTCTTC.